The 15 T cell receptor beta chains in this list originate from one sample, sequenced in a study of T cell repertoires in cytomegalovirus infection. TCRdb itself ran the reads through MiXCR, one entry per CDR3 protein. The table has fewer than 250,000 distinct CDR3 sequences, 9% to 15% seen once. Sequenced input: PBMCs. The receptor source for this set is a human donor in good health (CMV status not recorded). Some clones in this sample may be carry-over from other donors' samples.

This clonotype was counted at least ten times. The chain is built from TRBV28 and TRBJ1-5; maybe TRBD1 (6 bases). The germline gives CDR1 MDHEN, CDR2 SYDVKM. Trimming shortened V by 6 bases and J by 7 bases, and 16 bases separated the two germline ends. The CDR3 spans 14 residues. The CDR3 coding sequence is TGTGCCAGCAGAGAGGACAGTGATCGGCAGCCCCAGCATTTT. Its translation is CASREDSDRQPQHF.

In this sample, this clonotype turned up a few times. This chain links TRBV27 with TRBJ2-1, with no clear D. Trimming stripped 5 bases from V and 6 bases from J, with 11 bases between. The CDR3 runs to 13 residues. CDR1 and CDR2 (germline): MNHEY, SMNVEV (reference sequence). CDR3 sequence reads: CASSRESSNEQFF. The CDR3 DNA is TGTGCCAGCAGTCGCGAAAGTAGCAATGAGCAGTTCTTC.

This clonotype appeared a few times. This rearrangement joins TRBV27 to TRBJ2-2; the D is unclear. The CDR3 covers 15 residues. CDR1 and CDR2 (germline): MNHEY, SMNVEV (reference sequence). The V end was cut by 5 bases, the J end by 1 base, with 11 bases between. CDR3: CASSQTRLNTGELFF. The DNA for the CDR3 is TGTGCCAGCAGTCAGACTCGGCTGAACACCGGGGAGCTGTTTTTT.

Many counts were recorded for this clonotype. This chain uses TRBV4-3 with TRBJ2-3; possibly TRBD1 for D (7 bases). Between the trimmed V and J ends, which lost 0 bases and 0 bases, there was a span of 10 bases. This CDR3 region has 16 residues. CDR1 is LGHNA, CDR2 YSLEER, per germline. CDR3 nucleotide sequence: TGCGCCAGCAGCCAAGAGCGGGACAGTAGCACAGATACGCAGTATTTT. Translation: CASSQERDSSTDTQYF.

With regard to this clonotype: A much larger clone sits a single nucleotide away, making a read error possible. The V call is TRBV7-2, the J call TRBJ2-7; D remains unclear. Trimming removed 6 bases from V and 3 bases from J, with 9 bases in between. This CDR3 is built from 12 residues. CDR1 is SGHTA and CDR2 is FQGNSA in the germline V gene. CDR3 nucleotide sequence: TGTGCCAGCAGGGATGTCAGCTACGAGCAGTACTTC. The encoded protein is CASRDVSYEQYF.

The chain employs TRBV10-2 and TRBJ1-1; TRBD1 aligns across 8 bases. After removal of 4 bases from V and 1 base from J, the junction contained 2 bases not matched to a gene. The CDR3 length is 14 residues. CDR1 and CDR2 from the germline V gene are WSHSY and SAAADI. The CDR3 region is CASSGQGPNTEAFF. CDR3 DNA: TGCGCCAGCAGTGGACAGGGGCCGAACACTGAAGCTTTCTTT.

The chain is built from TRBV12-3 or TRBV12-4 and TRBJ1-1, with 7 bases identical to TRBD1. The CDR3 runs 14 residues. The junction had 9 bases not matched to a gene; V was cut back by 6 bases and J by 5 bases. The CDR3 DNA follows: TGTGCCAGCAGCCCGACAGGGAGGGGGACTGAAGCTTTCTTT. Translating it yields CASSPTGRGTEAFF.

The chain carries TRBV12-3 or TRBV12-4 and TRBJ2-1; 10 bases are shared with TRBD1. This CDR3 contains 14 residues. Trimming at V came to 3 bases and at J to 10 bases, leaving 6 bases not matched to a gene. The CDR3 sequence is CASSFDRGRGEQFF. In DNA form, the CDR3 reads TGTGCCAGCAGTTTTGACAGGGGGCGCGGAGAGCAGTTCTTC.

This clonotype was seen ten or more times. The rearrangement joins TRBV7-2 to TRBJ1-6, with D unclear. CDR3 length: 15 residues. The V gene lost 3 bases and the J gene lost 10 bases, with 16 bases spanning the gap. The germline V gene encodes CDR1 SGHTA and CDR2 FQGNSA. The CDR3 DNA reads as TGTGCCAGCAGCTTTGAACGGGCTATACGGTCACCCCTCCACTTT. Translation: CASSFERAIRSPLHF. The whole variable domain, remainder taken from reference TRBV7-2 and TRBJ1-6, is GAGVSQSPSNKVTEKGKDVELRCDPISGHTALYWYRQSLGQGLEFLIYFQGNSAPDKSGLPSDRFSAERTGGSVSTLTIQRTQQEDSAVYLCASSFERAIRSPLHFGNGTRLTVT.

This clonotype has a count of ten or more. The rearrangement joins TRBV7-8 to TRBJ2-1, with a possible D match to TRBD2 (6 bases). This CDR3 comprises 14 residues. V was cut by 1 base and J by 6 bases, with 10 bases left in between. Germline lookup yields CDR1 SGHVS and CDR2 FQNEAQ. CDR3 sequence: CASSLVPAGNEQFF. Here the CDR3 DNA reads TGTGCCAGCAGCTTAGTCCCAGCGGGCAATGAGCAGTTCTTC.

The chain employs TRBV14 and TRBJ2-1, with TRBD1 identical over 8 bases. The germline CDR1 and CDR2 sequences are SGHDN and FVKESK. V dropped 4 bases and J dropped 4; count of bases not matched to a gene: 9. CDR3 length: 16 residues. Written as DNA, the CDR3 is TGTGCCAGCAGCCCACCCGGACAGGGAGTTTACAATGAGCAGTTCTTC. Amino acid sequence: CASSPPGQGVYNEQFF. Combining the CDR3 with reference TRBV14 and TRBJ2-1 gives the whole variable domain EAGVTQFPSHSVIEKGQTVTLRCDPISGHDNLYWYRRVMGKEIKFLLHFVKESKQDESGMPNNRFLAERTGGTYSTLKVQPAELEDSGVYFCASSPPGQGVYNEQFFGPGTRLTVL.

In this sample, this clonotype turned up many times. The chain is built from TRBV7-2 and TRBJ1-6; 9 nucleotides match TRBD1. This CDR3 spans 14 amino acids. V lost 5 bases to trimming and J lost 10 bases; unmatched junction nucleotides: 6. Germline V gene lookup returns CDR1 SGHTA and CDR2 FQGNSA. The DNA of the CDR3 is TGTGCCAGCAGCGGGGGACAGGGAGGCTCACCCCTCCACTTT. Its translation is CASSGGQGGSPLHF. Based on the CDR3 plus reference TRBV7-2 and TRBJ1-6, the full variable domain is GAGVSQSPSNKVTEKGKDVELRCDPISGHTALYWYRQSLGQGLEFLIYFQGNSAPDKSGLPSDRFSAERTGGSVSTLTIQRTQQEDSAVYLCASSGGQGGSPLHFGNGTRLTVT.

This clonotype was picked up many times. The chain is built from TRBV28 and TRBJ2-7, with TRBD2 as a possible D gene (6 bases). Germline V gives CDR1 MDHEN, CDR2 SYDVKM. The CDR3 is 14 residues long. With 10 bases removed from V and 0 bases from J, the gap between germline ends came to 16 bases. The CDR3 here is CATRRGGNSYEQYF. DNA for the CDR3: TGTGCCACCCGTAGGGGAGGTAACTCCTACGAGCAGTACTTC.

The V and J genes are TRBV4-2 and TRBJ2-4; D remains unclear. V was trimmed by 4 bases and J by 16 bases, leaving 20 bases between them. Germline V gives CDR1 LGHNA, CDR2 YNFKEQ. The CDR3 contains 13 residues. The CDR3 reads CASSPTTGPPPYF. The CDR3 nucleotides read TGTGCCAGCAGCCCTACAACCGGACCCCCTCCTTACTTC.

The gene calls are TRBV28 and TRBJ2-5; either TRBD1 or TRBD2 may supply D (5 bases each). Germline CDR1 MDHEN, CDR2 SYDVKM. The CDR3 runs 16 residues. V gave up 6 bases and J gave up 2 bases, with 19 bases separating them. The CDR3 here is CASSLTGGAGQETQYF. The CDR3 DNA is TGTGCCAGCAGCCTAACAGGAGGAGCTGGACAAGAGACCCAGTACTTC.